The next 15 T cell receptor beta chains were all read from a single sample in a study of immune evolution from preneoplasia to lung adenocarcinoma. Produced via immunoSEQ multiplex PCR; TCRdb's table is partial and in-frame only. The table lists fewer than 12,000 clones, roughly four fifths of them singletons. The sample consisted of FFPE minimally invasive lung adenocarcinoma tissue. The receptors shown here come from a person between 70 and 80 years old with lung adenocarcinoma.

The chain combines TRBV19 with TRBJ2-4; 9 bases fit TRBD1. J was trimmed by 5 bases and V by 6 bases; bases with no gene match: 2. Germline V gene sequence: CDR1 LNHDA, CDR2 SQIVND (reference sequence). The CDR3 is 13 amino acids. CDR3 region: CASSRTGENIQYF. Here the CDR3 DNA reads TGTGCCAGTAGCCGGACAGGGGAAAACATTCAGTACTTC.

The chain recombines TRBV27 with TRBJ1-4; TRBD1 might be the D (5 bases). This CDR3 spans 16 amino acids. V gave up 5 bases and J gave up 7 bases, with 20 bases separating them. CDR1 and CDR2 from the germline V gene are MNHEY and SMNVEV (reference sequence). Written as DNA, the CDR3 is TGTGCCAGCAGTGCCTGGAGTGGGGACGGGAGTGAAAAACTGTTTTTT. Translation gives CASSAWSGDGSEKLFF.

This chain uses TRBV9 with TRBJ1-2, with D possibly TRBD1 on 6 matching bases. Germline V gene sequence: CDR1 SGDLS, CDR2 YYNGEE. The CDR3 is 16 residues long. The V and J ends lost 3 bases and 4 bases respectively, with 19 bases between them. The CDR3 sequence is CASSGGGGRLVYGYTF. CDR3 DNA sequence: TGTGCCAGCAGCGGTGGGGGCGGCAGGTTAGTCTATGGCTACACCTTC.

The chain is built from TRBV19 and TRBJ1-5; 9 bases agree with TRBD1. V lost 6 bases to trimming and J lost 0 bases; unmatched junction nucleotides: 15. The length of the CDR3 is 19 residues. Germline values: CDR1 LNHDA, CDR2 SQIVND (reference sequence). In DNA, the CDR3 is TGTGCCAGTAGACCTCGGGGGGACAGGGTGGATATTAGCAATCAGCCCCAGCATTTT. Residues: CASRPRGDRVDISNQPQHF.

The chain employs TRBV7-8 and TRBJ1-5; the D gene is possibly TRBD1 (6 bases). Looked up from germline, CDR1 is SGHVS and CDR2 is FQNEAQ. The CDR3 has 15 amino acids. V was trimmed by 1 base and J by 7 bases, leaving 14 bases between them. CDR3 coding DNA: TGTGCCAGCAGCTTAGTATCAGGGGTGGGGCAGCCCCAGCATTTT. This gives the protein CASSLVSGVGQPQHF.

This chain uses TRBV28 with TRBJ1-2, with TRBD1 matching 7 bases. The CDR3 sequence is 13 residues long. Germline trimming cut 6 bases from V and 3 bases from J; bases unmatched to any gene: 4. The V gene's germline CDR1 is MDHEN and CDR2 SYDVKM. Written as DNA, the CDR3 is TGTGCCAGCAGCGACAGGGCGGACTATGGCTACACCTTC. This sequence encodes CASSDRADYGYTF.

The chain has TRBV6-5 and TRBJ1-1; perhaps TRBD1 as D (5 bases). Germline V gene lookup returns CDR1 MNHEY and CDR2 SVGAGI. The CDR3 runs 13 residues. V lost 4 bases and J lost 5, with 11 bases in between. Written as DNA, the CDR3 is TGTGCCAGCAGTTTTCAGGGTTGGACTGAAGCTTTCTTT. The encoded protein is CASSFQGWTEAFF.

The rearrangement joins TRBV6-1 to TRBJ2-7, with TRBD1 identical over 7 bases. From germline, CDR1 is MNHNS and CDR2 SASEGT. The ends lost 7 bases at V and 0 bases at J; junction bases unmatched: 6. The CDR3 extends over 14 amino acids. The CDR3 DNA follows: TGTGCCAGCACCGACAGGGCCCTCTCCTACGAGCAGTACTTC. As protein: CASTDRALSYEQYF.

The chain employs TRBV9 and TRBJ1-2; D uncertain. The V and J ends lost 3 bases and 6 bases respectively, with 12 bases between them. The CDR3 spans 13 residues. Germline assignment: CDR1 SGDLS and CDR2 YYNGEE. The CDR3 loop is CASSAGLVNGYTF. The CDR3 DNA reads TGTGCCAGCAGCGCGGGCCTAGTGAATGGCTACACCTTC.

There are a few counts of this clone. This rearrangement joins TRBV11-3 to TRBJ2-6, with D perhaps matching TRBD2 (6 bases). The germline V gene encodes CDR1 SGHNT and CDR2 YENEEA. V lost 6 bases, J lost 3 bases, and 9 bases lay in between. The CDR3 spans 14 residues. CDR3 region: CASRRGGGANVLTF. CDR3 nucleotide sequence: TGTGCCAGCAGAAGGGGAGGTGGGGCCAACGTCCTGACTTTC.

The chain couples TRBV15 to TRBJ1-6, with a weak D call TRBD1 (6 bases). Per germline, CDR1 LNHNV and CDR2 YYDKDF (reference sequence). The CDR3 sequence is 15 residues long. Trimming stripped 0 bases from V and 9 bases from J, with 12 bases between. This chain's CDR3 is CATSRDLSTGSPLHF. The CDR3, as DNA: TGTGCCACCAGCAGAGATCTCTCGACAGGTTCACCCCTCCACTTT.

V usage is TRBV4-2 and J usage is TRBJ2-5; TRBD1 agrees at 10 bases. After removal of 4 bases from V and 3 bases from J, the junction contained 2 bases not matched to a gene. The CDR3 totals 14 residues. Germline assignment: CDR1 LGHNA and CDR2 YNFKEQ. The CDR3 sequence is CASSLGTGEETQYF. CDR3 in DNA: TGTGCCAGCAGCCTAGGGACAGGGGAAGAGACCCAGTACTTC.

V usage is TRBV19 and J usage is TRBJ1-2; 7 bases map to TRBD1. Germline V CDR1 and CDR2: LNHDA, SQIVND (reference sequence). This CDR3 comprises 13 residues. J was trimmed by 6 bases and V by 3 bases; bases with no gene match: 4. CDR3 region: CASSIGTDHGYTF. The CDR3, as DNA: TGTGCCAGTAGTATCGGGACAGATCATGGCTACACCTTC.

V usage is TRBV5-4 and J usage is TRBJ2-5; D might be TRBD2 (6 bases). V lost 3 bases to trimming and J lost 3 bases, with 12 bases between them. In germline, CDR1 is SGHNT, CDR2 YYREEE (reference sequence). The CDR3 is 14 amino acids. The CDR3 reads CASSSGLAKETQYF. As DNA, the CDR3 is TGTGCCAGCAGCTCCGGGCTAGCGAAAGAGACCCAGTACTTC.

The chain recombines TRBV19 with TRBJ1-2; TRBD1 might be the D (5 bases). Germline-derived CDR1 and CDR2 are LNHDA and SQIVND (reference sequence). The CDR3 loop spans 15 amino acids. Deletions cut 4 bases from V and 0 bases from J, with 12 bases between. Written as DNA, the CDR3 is TGTGCCAGTAGTAACCGGGACGGTGCTAACTATGGCTACACCTTC. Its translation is CASSNRDGANYGYTF.